Presented here are 17 T cell receptor beta chains from one specimen sequenced in a study of blood T cell repertoires in COVID-19. Repertoires were generated with immunoSEQ multiplex PCR, while TCRdb's copy carries only in-frame clones and drops some. The repertoire holds about 250,000 clones, with 80% to 95% as singletons. The source material was peripheral blood. These receptors were obtained from a man aged 30 to 39 with COVID-19, enrolled during active disease.

The chain employs TRBV5-4 and TRBJ2-1; TRBD1 matches 9 bases. Germline CDR1 and CDR2: SGHNT and YYREEE (reference sequence). This CDR3 contains 15 residues. V dropped 0 bases and J dropped 4; count of bases not matched to a gene: 2. The CDR3 coding sequence is TGTGCCAGCAGCTTGGGAGGGACAGGGTACAATGAGCAGTTCTTC. Translated, it gives CASSLGGTGYNEQFF.

V and J are TRBV7-9 and TRBJ1-1, with 8 positions matching TRBD1. CDR1 is SEHNR, CDR2 FQNEAQ, per germline (reference sequence). J gave up 2 bases and V 7 bases, and 6 bases lay outside the gene matches. CDR3 length equals 14 residues. CDR3 region: CASTHTGGNTEAFF. For the CDR3, the DNA is TGTGCCAGCACTCATACAGGGGGTAACACTGAAGCTTTCTTT.

This sequence joins TRBV30 and TRBJ2-1, with a possible D match to TRBD1 (6 bases). V lost 4 bases to trimming and J lost 9 bases, with 16 bases between them. The V gene's germline CDR1 is GTSNPN and CDR2 SVGIG (reference sequence). CDR3 size: 13 residues. DNA for the CDR3: TGTGCCTGGAAGCAGGGGTGGGTTGGTGAGCAGTTCTTC. Residues: CAWKQGWVGEQFF.

This rearrangement joins TRBV7-9 to TRBJ1-4; 12 nucleotides match TRBD1. Germline V gives CDR1 SEHNR, CDR2 FQNEAQ (reference sequence). There are 16 residues in the CDR3. With V trimmed by 4 bases and J by 8 bases, 8 bases remained unmatched. DNA of the CDR3: TGTGCCAGCAGCTCACCCCGGGACAGGGGGCGAGAAAAACTGTTTTTT. Translated: CASSSPRDRGREKLFF.

This chain uses TRBV5-4 with TRBJ2-2, with 11 bases that match TRBD2. Germline CDR1 is SGHNT and CDR2 is YYREEE (reference sequence). V was pared by 4 bases and J by 5 bases, with 7 bases of the junction left unmatched. The CDR3 is made up of 16 amino acids. CDR3 sequence reads: CASSRLAGGTTGELFF. CDR3 in DNA: TGTGCCAGCAGCCGCCTAGCGGGGGGAACTACCGGGGAGCTGTTTTTT.

J is TRBJ1-6 and V is TRBV5-6; D gene uncertain. V lost 4 bases, J lost 6 bases, and 11 bases lay in between. The CDR3 length is 14 residues. Germline loops: CDR1 SGHDT, CDR2 YYEEEE. CDR3 amino acids: CASSLGFTNSPLHF. DNA of the CDR3: TGTGCCAGCAGCCTAGGATTTACTAATTCACCCCTCCACTTT. The full variable domain, completed using reference TRBV5-6 and TRBJ1-6, is DAGVTQSPTHLIKTRGQQVTLRCSPKSGHDTVSWYQQALGQGPQFIFQYYEEEERQRGNFPDRFSGHQFPNYSSELNVNALLLGDSALYLCASSLGFTNSPLHFGNGTRLTVT.

The V call is TRBV5-1, the J call TRBJ2-1, with TRBD1 as a possible D gene (6 bases). Germline V gene sequence: CDR1 SGHRS, CDR2 YFSETQ. CDR3 length: 15 residues. V was cut by 0 bases and J by 6 bases, with 13 bases left in between. CDR3 bases: TGCGCCAGCAGCTTGGTTGGGGGCCCGGGCAATGAGCAGTTCTTC. It yields the protein CASSLVGGPGNEQFF.

This clone was counted a single time. The rearrangement joins TRBV2 to TRBJ1-1; no reliable D call. V dropped 6 bases and J dropped 5 bases, with 16 bases sitting between them. The germline gives CDR1 SNHLY, CDR2 FYNNEI. The CDR3 has 14 amino acids. The CDR3, as DNA: TGTGCCAGCAGATTCGTCGGCAGGCAAACTGAAGCTTTCTTT. Its translation is CASRFVGRQTEAFF.

The chain links TRBV11-1 to TRBJ2-3, with 7 bases aligning to TRBD1. Trimming removed 5 bases from V and 3 bases from J; junction bases left unmatched: 8. The CDR3 runs to 15 residues. The V gene's germline CDR1 is SGHAT and CDR2 FQDESV (reference sequence). CDR3 bases: TGTGCCAGCAGCGGCCGGGACAGACTAACAGATACGCAGTATTTT. Its translation is CASSGRDRLTDTQYF. The variable domain in full, with the rest retrieved from reference TRBV11-1 and TRBJ2-3, is EAEVAQSPRYKITEKSQAVAFWCDPISGHATLYWYRQILGQGPELLVQFQDESVVDDSQLPKDRFSAERLKGVDSTLKIQPAELGDSAMYLCASSGRDRLTDTQYFGPGTRLTVL.

The genes are TRBV7-9 and TRBJ2-7; D uncertain. CDR3 length: 14 amino acids. Germline loops: CDR1 SEHNR, CDR2 FQNEAQ (reference sequence). Trimming took off 5 bases at V and 1 base at J, with 12 bases between the two ends. The CDR3 reads CASSPSGSSYEQYF. CDR3 DNA: TGTGCCAGCAGCCCGAGTGGTTCTTCCTACGAGCAGTACTTC.

CDR3 coding DNA: TGTGCCAGCAGCCAAGAGTCGGGAACCAACAATCAGCCCCAGCATTTT. Protein product: CASSQESGTNNQPQHF. The V and J genes are TRBV3-1 (or the pseudogene TRBV3-2) and TRBJ1-5; D gene uncertain. Germline CDR1 and CDR2: LGHDT and YNNKEL (reference sequence). The CDR3 has 16 amino acids. V gave up 0 bases and J gave up 3 bases, with 12 bases separating them.

The rearrangement links TRBV7-2 to TRBJ2-7, with 7 bases fitting TRBD1. The CDR3 totals 14 residues. Trimming cost V 4 bases and J 3 bases; bases outside gene matches: 6. From germline, CDR1 is SGHTA and CDR2 FQGNSA. In nucleotides, the CDR3 is TGTGCCAGCAGCTCCCGACAGGGAGACTACGAGCAGTACTTC. Translated, it gives CASSSRQGDYEQYF.

V usage is TRBV4-1 and J usage is TRBJ2-7; D remains unclear. The V and J ends lost 1 base and 0 bases respectively, with 10 bases between them. Germline CDR1 MGHRA, CDR2 YSYEKL. The CDR3 has 15 amino acids. DNA for the CDR3: TGCGCCAGCAGCCAAGGACTTCGAGGCTCCTACGAGCAGTACTTC. This sequence encodes CASSQGLRGSYEQYF.

This clone was counted a single time. The genes are TRBV5-5 and TRBJ2-1; possible D gene TRBD1, 7 bases. V was shortened by 2 bases and J by 4 bases, with 13 bases between the two germline ends. The CDR3 is 15 amino acids. In germline, CDR1 is SGHKS, CDR2 YYEKEE (reference sequence). The CDR3 protein is CASSLGQGGYNEQFF. The CDR3 DNA is TGTGCCAGCAGCTTAGGCCAGGGGGGTTACAATGAGCAGTTCTTC. The whole variable domain, filled in from reference TRBV5-5 and TRBJ2-1, reads DAGVTQSPTHLIKTRGQQVTLRCSPISGHKSVSWYQQVLGQGPQFIFQYYEKEERGRGNFPDRFSARQFPNYSSELNVNALLLGDSALYLCASSLGQGGYNEQFFGPGTRLTVL.

V and J are TRBV7-6 and TRBJ1-2; 8 bases are shared with TRBD1. V dropped 5 bases and J dropped 6; count of bases not matched to a gene: 11. Germline V gene lookup returns CDR1 SGHVS and CDR2 FNYEAQ. The CDR3 is 15 amino acids. Here the CDR3 DNA reads TGTGCCAGCAGCCCACCCGGGCAGGGGGCCAATGGCTACACCTTC. Its translation is CASSPPGQGANGYTF.

This chain connects TRBV5-1 to TRBJ2-1, with 8 positions matching TRBD1. The CDR3 runs to 14 residues. The ends lost 4 bases at V and 4 bases at J; junction bases unmatched: 4. Germline CDR1 and CDR2: SGHRS and YFSETQ. CDR3 coding DNA: TGCGCCAGCAGCCCCGGGACAGGTTACAATGAGCAGTTCTTC. Translating it yields CASSPGTGYNEQFF.

V and J are TRBV2 and TRBJ1-5, with 8 nucleotides matching TRBD1. CDR3 length equals 14 residues. Germline CDR1 and CDR2: SNHLY and FYNNEI. V trimming: 8 bases; J trimming: 4 bases; junction bases outside the gene matches: 7. CDR3 protein: CASLRDRTNQPQHF. As DNA, the CDR3 is TGTGCCAGCCTGAGGGACAGGACAAATCAGCCCCAGCATTTT.